The clone carrying this TCR beta chain was picked up many times. The data belong to a study of T cells in Graves' hyperthyroidism and ophthalmopathy. RNA transcripts were the template for amplifying TCR beta CDR3 regions. The study used the HTBI primer set for a first-round RT-PCR of the TCR CDR3. TCRdb used MiXCR to reprocess the multiplex PCR reads, holding one entry per CDR3 protein. Altogether about 400,000 distinct CDR3 sequences are present, around 14% being singletons, with the ten largest covering about 33%. Orbital computed tomography, thyroid ultrasound, serum thyroxine and TRAb, and clinical symptoms together informed the diagnoses. This CDR3 is 16 amino acids long. The ends were cut back, 6 bases at V and 2 bases at J, with 19 bases in the middle.

Sequencing was carried out using blood. The chain combines TRBV12-3 or TRBV12-4 with TRBJ2-5, with a weak D call TRBD2 (5 bases). This TCR was recovered from a woman aged 25 to 39 with Graves' hyperthyroidism. CDR3 residues: CASSPRGNSNQETQYF. The CDR3 DNA reads TGTGCCAGCAGCCCCCGAGGGAACAGCAATCAAGAGACCCAGTACTTC.